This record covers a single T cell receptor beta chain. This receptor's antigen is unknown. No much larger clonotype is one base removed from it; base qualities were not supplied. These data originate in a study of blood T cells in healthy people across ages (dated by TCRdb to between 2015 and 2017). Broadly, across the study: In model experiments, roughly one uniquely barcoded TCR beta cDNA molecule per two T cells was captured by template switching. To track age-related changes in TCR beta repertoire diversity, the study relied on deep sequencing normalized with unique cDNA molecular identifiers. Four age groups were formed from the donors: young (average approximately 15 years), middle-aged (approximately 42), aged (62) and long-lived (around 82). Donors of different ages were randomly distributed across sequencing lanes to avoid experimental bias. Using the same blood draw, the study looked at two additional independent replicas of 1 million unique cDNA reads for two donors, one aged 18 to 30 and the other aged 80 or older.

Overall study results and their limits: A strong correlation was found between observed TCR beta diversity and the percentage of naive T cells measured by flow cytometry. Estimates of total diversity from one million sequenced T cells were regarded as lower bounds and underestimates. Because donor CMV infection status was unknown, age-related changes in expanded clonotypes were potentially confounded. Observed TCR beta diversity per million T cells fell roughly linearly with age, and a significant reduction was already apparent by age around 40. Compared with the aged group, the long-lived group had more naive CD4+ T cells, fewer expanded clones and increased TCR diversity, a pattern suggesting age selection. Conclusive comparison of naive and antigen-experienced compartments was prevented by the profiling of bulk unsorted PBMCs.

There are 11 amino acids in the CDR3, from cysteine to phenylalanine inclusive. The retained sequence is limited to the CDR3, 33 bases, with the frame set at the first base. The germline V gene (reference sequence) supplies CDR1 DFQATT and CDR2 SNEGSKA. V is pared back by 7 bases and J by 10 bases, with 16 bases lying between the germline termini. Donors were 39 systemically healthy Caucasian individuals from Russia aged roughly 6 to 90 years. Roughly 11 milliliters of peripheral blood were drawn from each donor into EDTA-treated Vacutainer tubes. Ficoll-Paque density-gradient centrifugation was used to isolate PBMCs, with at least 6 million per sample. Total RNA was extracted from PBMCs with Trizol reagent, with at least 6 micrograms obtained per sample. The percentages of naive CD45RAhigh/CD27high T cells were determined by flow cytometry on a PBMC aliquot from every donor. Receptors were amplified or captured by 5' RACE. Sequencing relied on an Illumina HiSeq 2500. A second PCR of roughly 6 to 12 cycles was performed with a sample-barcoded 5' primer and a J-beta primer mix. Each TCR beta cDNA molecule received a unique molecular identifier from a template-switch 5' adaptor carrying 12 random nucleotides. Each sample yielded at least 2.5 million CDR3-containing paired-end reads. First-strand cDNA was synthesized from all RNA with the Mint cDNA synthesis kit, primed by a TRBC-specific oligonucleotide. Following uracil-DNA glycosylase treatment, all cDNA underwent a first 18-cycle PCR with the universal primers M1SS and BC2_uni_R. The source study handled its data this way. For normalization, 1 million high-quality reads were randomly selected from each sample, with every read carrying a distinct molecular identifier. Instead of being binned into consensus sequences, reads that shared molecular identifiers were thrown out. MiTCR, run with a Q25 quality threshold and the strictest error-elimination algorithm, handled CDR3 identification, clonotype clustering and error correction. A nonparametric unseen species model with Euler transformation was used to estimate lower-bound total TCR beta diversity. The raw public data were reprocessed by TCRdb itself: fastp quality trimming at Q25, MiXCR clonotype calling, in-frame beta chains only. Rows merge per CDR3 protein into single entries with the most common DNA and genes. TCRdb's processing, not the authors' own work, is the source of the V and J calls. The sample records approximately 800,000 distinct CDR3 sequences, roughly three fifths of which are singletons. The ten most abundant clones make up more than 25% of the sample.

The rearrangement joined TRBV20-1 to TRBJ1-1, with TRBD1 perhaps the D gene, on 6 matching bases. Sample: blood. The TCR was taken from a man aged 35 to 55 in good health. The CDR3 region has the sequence CSGSGTSVAFF. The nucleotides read TGCAGTGGATCCGGGACATCGGTAGCTTTCTTT.